This TCR beta chain was found in a study of T cell responses to AZD1222 COVID-19 vaccine. Points from the study as a whole: Vaccination with two AZD1222 doses was followed by a rise in Spike-specific TCR breadth and depth. The peak T cell response came first, and repertoires were sampled only after it. Distributed over spike, vaccine-associated CD4 TCRs predominated at 160-218 and 743-854. Among the donors, most were white British and more were female, and clonal diversity was possibly underestimated.

Sequencing was performed with immunoSEQ multiplex PCR; in TCRdb, only in-frame clones are kept and a portion is missing. The sample records around 190,000 clones, about 86% being singletons. As concerns this clone: Its antigen is still unknown.

The CDR3 spans 13 residues. The V end was cut by 3 bases, the J end by 10 bases, with 13 bases between. The germline gives CDR1 LGHDT, CDR2 YNNKEL (reference sequence). The sequenced sample was peripheral blood, obtained 28 days after the second AZD1222 dose. The genes are TRBV3-1 (or the pseudogene TRBV3-2) and TRBJ1-3; D not resolved. This receptor was identified in an adult who received the AZD1222 COVID-19 vaccine. CDR3 region: CASSQPAGWTIYF. CDR3 in DNA: TGTGCCAGCAGCCAGCCTGCGGGCTGGACCATATATTTT.